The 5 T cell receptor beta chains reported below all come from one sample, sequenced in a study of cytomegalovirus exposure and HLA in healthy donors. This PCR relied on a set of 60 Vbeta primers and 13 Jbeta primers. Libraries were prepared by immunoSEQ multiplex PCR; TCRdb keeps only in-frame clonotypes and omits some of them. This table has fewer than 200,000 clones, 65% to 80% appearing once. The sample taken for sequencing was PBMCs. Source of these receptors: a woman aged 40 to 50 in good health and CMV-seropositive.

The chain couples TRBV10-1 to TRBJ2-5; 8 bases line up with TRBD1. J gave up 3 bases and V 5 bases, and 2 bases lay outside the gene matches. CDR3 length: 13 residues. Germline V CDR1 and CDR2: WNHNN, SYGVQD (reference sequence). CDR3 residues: CASSMTGEETQYF. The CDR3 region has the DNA TGCGCCAGCAGTATGACAGGGGAAGAGACCCAGTACTTC.

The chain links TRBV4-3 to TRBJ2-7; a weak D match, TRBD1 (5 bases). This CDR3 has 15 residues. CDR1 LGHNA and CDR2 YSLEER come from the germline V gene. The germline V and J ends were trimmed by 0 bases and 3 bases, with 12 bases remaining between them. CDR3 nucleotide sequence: TGCGCCAGCAGCCAAGATAATGTAGGGGTCTACGAGCAGTACTTC. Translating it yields CASSQDNVGVYEQYF.

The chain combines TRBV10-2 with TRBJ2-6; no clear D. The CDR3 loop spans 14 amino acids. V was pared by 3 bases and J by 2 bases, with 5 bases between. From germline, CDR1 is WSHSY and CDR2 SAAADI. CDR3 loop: CASSDPTGANVLTF. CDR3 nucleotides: TGCGCCAGCAGTGATCCCACTGGGGCCAACGTCCTGACTTTC.

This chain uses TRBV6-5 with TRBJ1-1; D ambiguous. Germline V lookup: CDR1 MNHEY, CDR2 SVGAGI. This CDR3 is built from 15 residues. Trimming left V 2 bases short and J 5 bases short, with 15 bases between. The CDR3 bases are TGTGCCAGCAGTTACAGGGCCGGGGTAACGACTGAAGCTTTCTTT. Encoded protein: CASSYRAGVTTEAFF.

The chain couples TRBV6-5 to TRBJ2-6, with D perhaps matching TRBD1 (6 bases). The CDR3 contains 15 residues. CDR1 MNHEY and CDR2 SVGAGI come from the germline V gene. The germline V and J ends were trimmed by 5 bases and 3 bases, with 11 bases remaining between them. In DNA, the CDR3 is TGTGCCAGCAGTACAACAGGGAGTGGGGCCAACGTCCTGACTTTC. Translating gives CASSTTGSGANVLTF.